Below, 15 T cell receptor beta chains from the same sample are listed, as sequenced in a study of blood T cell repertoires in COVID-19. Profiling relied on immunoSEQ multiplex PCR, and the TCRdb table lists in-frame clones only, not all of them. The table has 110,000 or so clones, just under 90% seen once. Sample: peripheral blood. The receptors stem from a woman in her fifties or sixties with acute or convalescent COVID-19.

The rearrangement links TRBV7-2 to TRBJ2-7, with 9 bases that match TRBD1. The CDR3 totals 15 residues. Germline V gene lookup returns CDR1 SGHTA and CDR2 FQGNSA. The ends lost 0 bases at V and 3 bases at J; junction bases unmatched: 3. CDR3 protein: CASSLAGTGHYEQYF. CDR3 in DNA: TGTGCCAGCAGCTTAGCCGGGACAGGGCACTACGAGCAGTACTTC.

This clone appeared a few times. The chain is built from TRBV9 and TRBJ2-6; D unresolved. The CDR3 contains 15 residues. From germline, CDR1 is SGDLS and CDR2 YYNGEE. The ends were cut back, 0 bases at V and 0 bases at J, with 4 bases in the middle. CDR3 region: CASSVVLSGANVLTF. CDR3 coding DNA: TGTGCCAGCAGCGTAGTCCTCTCTGGGGCCAACGTCCTGACTTTC. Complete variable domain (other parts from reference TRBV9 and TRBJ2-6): DSGVTQTPKHLITATGQRVTLRCSPRSGDLSVYWYQQSLDQGLQFLIQYYNGEERAKGNILERFSAQQFPDLHSELNLSSLELGDSALYFCASSVVLSGANVLTFGAGSRLTVL.

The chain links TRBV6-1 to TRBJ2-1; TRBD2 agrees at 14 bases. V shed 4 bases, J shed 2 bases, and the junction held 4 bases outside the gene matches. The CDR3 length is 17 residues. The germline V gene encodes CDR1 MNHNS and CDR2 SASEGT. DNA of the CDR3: TGTGCCAGCAGTGCAAGGACTAGCGGGAGGCCCTACAATGAGCAGTTCTTC. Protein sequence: CASSARTSGRPYNEQFF.

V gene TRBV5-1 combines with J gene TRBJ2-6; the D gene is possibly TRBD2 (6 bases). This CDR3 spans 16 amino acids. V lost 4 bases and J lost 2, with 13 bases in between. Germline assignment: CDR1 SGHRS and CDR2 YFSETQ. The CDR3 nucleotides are TGCGCCAGCAGCCGTCCGGGGGACCCTGGGGCCAACGTCCTGACTTTC. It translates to CASSRPGDPGANVLTF.

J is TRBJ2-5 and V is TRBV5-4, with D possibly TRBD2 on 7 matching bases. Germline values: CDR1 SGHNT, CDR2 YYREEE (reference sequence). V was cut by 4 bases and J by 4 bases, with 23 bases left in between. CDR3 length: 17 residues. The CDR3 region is CASSSGSRGPMGETQYF. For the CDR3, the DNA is TGTGCCAGCAGCAGCGGCTCGCGGGGGCCGATGGGAGAGACCCAGTACTTC.

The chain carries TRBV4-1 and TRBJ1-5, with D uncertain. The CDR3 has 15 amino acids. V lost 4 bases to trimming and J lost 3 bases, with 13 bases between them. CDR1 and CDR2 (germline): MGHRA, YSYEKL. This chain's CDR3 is CASSPLEYDNQPQHF. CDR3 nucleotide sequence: TGCGCCAGCAGCCCTCTGGAGTATGACAATCAGCCCCAGCATTTT.

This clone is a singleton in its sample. As DNA, the CDR3 is TGTGCCTGGAGTGCTGGGTACCGGCGAGGGTGGGAGACCCAGTACTTC. Its translation: CAWSAGYRRGWETQYF. The V gene is TRBV30, the J gene TRBJ2-5, with a weak D call TRBD2 (5 bases). CDR1 GTSNPN and CDR2 SVGIG come from the germline V gene (reference sequence). V was shortened by 1 base and J by 5 bases, with 20 bases between the two germline ends. CDR3 length: 16 residues. Drawing the rest from reference TRBV30 and TRBJ2-5, the complete variable domain is SQTIHQWPATLVQPVGSPLSLECTVEGTSNPNLYWYRQAAGRGLQLLFYSVGIGQISSEVPQNLSASRPQDRQFILSSKKLLLSDSGFYLCAWSAGYRRGWETQYFGPGTRLLVL.

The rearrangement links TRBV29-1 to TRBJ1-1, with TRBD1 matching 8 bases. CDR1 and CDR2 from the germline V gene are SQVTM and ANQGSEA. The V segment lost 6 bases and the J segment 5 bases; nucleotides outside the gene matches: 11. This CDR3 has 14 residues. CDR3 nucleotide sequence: TGCAGCGTCATGGGGGCCAGGGGGCGGACTGAAGCTTTCTTT. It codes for CSVMGARGRTEAFF.

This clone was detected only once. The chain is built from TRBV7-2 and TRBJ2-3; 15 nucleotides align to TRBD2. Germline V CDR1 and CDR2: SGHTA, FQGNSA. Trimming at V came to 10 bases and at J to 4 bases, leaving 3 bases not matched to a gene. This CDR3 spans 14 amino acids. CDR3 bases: TGTGCCAACGGACTAGCGGGGGGGGCAGATACGCAGTATTTT. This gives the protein CANGLAGGADTQYF.

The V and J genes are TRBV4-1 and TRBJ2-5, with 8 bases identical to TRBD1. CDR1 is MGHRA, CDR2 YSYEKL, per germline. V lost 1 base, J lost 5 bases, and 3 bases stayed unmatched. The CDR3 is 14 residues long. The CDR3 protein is CASSQGTGWETQYF. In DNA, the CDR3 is TGCGCCAGCAGCCAAGGGACAGGGTGGGAGACCCAGTACTTC.

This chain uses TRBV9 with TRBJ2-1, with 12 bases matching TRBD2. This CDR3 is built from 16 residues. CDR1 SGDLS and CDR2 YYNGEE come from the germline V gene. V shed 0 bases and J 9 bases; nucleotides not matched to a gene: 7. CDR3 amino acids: CASSVDPSGRVGEQFF. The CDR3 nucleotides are TGTGCCAGCAGCGTAGATCCTAGCGGGAGGGTAGGTGAGCAGTTCTTC. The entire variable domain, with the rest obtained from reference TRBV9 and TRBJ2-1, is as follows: DSGVTQTPKHLITATGQRVTLRCSPRSGDLSVYWYQQSLDQGLQFLIQYYNGEERAKGNILERFSAQQFPDLHSELNLSSLELGDSALYFCASSVDPSGRVGEQFFGPGTRLTVL.

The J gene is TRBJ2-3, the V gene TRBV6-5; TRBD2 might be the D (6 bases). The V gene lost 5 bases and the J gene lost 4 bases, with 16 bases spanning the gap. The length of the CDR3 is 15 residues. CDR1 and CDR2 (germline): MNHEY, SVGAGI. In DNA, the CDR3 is TGTGCCAGCAGTAGGAGGGCTATCAACCCAGATACGCAGTATTTT. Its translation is CASSRRAINPDTQYF.

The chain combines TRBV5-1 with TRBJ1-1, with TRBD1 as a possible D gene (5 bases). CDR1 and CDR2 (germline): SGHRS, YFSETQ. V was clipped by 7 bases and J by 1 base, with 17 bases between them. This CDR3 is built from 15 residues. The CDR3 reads CASEKMGQGNTEAFF. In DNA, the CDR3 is TGCGCCAGCGAAAAAATGGGGCAGGGGAACACTGAAGCTTTCTTT.

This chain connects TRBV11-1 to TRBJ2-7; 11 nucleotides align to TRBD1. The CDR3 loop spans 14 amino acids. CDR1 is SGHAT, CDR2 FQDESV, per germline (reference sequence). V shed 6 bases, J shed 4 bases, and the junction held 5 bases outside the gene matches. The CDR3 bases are TGTGCCAGCAGACGGGACAGGGGGTTTTACGAGCAGTACTTC. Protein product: CASRRDRGFYEQYF.

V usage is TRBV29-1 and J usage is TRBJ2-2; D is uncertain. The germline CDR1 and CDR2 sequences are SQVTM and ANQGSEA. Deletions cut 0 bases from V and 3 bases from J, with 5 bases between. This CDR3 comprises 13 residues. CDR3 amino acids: CSVEDPDTGELFF. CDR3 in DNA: TGCAGCGTTGAAGACCCTGACACCGGGGAGCTGTTTTTT.